This TCR beta chain was identified in a study of regulatory T cells in long-lasting Graves disease. Overall study: Graves' disease counted as persistent after over 5 years of antithyroid drugs with positive TSH receptor antibodies.

Time point noted: persistent/refractory GD, antithyroid drugs over 5 years with positive TRAb. Construction of the TCR library relied on RNA isolated from PBMCs. V gave up 5 bases and J gave up 1 base, with 14 bases separating them. Germline CDR1 MNHNS, CDR2 SASEGT. The CDR3 covers 15 residues. The authors built TCR beta libraries using iRepertoire HTBI primers and Arm-PCR of CDR3 regions. TCRdb independently ran MiXCR on the multiplex PCR reads; one entry per CDR3 protein. This sample carries around 510,000 distinct CDR3 sequences, less than 25% of them seen once, and the ten largest clones take about 7.8%. This clonotype showed up many times.

This receptor was identified in a female donor with Graves disease. The gene calls are TRBV6-1 and TRBJ2-5; perhaps D is TRBD1 or TRBD2 (6 bases each). This material consisted of peripheral blood mononuclear cells (PBMCs), taken when the disease was refractory, from a patient treated with antithyroid drugs. CDR3 sequence: CASSPPWGAQETQYF. CDR3 DNA sequence: TGTGCCAGCAGTCCGCCGTGGGGGGCCCAAGAGACCCAGTACTTC.